Detailed here is one T cell receptor beta chain. Its recognized antigen is unknown. No qualities accompany the bases; no much larger clone lies one base away. The data were taken from a study of T cells in Graves' hyperthyroidism and ophthalmopathy (dated by TCRdb to between 2019 and 2020). Context from the whole study: Peripheral blood samples were taken at the time of initial diagnosis, prior to any treatment. After sampling, hyperthyroidism patients received methimazole starting at 30 mg daily, and ophthalmopathy patients received high-dose intravenous methylprednisolone. Whether ophthalmopathy could be predicted prospectively was tested in an independent validation cohort made up of approximately 19 hyperthyroidism patients plus 17 patients who later progressed to ophthalmopathy. In addition, the study compared T-cell repertoires in thyroid tissue and in blood from 6 or 7 Graves' hyperthyroidism patients. TCR Vbeta CDR3 sequencing of approximately 140 peripheral blood samples (over 40 ophthalmopathy, about 75 hyperthyroidism and some 17 progressor patients) is reported in the paper. To identify distinguishing TCR V-J signatures, a discovery cohort of around 100 patients was used, comprising 43 with Graves' ophthalmopathy and around 57 with stable Graves' hyperthyroidism. The 75 to 100 discovery patients were divided at random into training and test sets in a 7:3 ratio.

The full study reports these points: Most expanded thyroid clonotypes (frequency above 0.001) were also detected in blood, suggesting blood repertoires may reflect thyroid immune responses. In cross-validation, a model built on a 13 V-J signature told ophthalmopathy apart from stable hyperthyroidism with approximately 90% sensitivity and 81% to 82% specificity, and in testing the same model reached 80%/75%. In validation, progression to ophthalmopathy was predicted by the model with 70% to 71% sensitivity and 72% to 80% specificity, a median of approximately 6.5 months before onset. No statistical method was used to set the sample size in advance, and investigators knew the group allocation.

The TCR beta CDR3 regions were amplified from the RNA transcripts. For the first round of RT-PCR on the TCR CDR3, the HTBI primer set was used together with the Qiagen OneStep RT-PCR kit. The libraries were constructed in a second round of multiplex PCR and then size-selected and purified. Libraries were sequenced paired-end with 100 bp reads on an Illumina HiSeq2000. The paper's processing steps were these. Raw data were processed with SOAPnuke, discarding reads with adapters, uncalled bases, mean Phred below 15, or no exact constant-primer or identifier match. High-quality paired reads were merged using COPE v1.2.5, and each unique nucleotide sequence was defined as a clonotype. MiTCR v1.1 was used to align clonotypes to the IMGT TRBV, TRBD and TRBJ reference segments. The analysis was restricted to V-J combinations with a frequency above 0.0001, which together covered approximately 99% of the repertoires. A TCS score was defined as the ratio of F50 (clonal expansion) to E x V (chaos), with BLOSUM62-based TCRdist applied between CDR3 peptides within each V-J. Welch's t-statistics and random forest reduced fewer than 550 V-J features to fewer than 15, which were used in a naive Bayes classifier (R e1071). The public reads were reanalyzed by TCRdb: fastp trimming at Q25, MiXCR alignment, in-frame beta chains only. For every CDR3 protein sequence, its rows merge into one entry that carries the most common genes and DNA. TCRdb's processing, not the study's, gives the V and J calls here. The sample table contains a few hundred thousand distinct CDR3 sequences; only one count was recorded for approximately 20% of them. Roughly 60% of the sample rests with the top ten.

From a lookup of the germline V gene, CDR1 and CDR2 are SGHRS and YFSETQ. The CDR3 starts with the cysteine, ends with the phenylalanine, and has 15 residues. The entry retains the CDR3 DNA only, 45 bases that are in frame from base 1. V is pared back by 3 bases and J by 1 base, with 14 bases lying between the germline termini. Moderately to severely active disease, a Clinical Activity Score of at least 3, a NOSPECS grade of at least 4, and a duration under 3 months were present in ophthalmopathy patients. Patients with uncontrolled infections, other autoimmune diseases, pregnancy or lactation were excluded. Diagnoses were based on clinical symptoms, serum thyroxine and TRAb, thyroid ultrasound and orbital computed tomography. Ficoll-Paque density gradient centrifugation was used to isolate PBMCs from under 11 ml of fresh peripheral blood. Total RNA was extracted using Trizol reagent, and RNA quality was assessed on an Agilent 2100 Bioanalyzer.

The receptor was derived from a young man with Graves' ophthalmopathy. Specimen: blood. Here the chain combines TRBV5-1 and TRBJ2-7; the D segment might be TRBD1 or TRBD2, since each matches 5 bases. The CDR3 reads CASSSGTIFSYEQYF. The nucleotide sequence is given as TGCGCCAGCAGCTCAGGGACGATTTTTTCCTACGAGCAGTACTTC.